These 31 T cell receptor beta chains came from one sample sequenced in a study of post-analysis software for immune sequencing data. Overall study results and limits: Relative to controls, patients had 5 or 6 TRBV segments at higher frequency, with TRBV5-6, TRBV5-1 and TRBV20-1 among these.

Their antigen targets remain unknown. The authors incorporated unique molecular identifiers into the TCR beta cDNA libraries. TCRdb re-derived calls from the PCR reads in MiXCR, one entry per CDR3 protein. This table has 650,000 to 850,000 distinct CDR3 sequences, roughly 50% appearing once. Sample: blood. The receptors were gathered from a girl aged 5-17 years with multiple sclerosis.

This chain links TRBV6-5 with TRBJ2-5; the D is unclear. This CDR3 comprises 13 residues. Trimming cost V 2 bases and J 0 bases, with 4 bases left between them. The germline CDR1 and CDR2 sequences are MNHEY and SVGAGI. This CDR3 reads CASSYRDQETQYF. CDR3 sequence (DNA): TGTGCCAGCAGTTACAGGGACCAAGAGACCCAGTACTTC.

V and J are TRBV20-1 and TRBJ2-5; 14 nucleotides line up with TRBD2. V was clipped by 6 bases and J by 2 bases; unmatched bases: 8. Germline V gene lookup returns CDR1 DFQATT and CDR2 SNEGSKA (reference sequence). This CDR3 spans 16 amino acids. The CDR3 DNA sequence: TGCAGTGCGCGACTAGCGGGAGGGCCAAGGCAAGAGACCCAGTACTTC. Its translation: CSARLAGGPRQETQYF.

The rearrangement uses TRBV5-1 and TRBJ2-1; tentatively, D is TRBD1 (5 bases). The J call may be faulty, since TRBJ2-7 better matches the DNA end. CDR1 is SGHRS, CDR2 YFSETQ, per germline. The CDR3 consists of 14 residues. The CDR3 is CASSLDDSHNEQYF. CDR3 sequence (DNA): TGCGCCAGCAGCTTAGACGACAGCCACAATGAGCAGTACTTC.

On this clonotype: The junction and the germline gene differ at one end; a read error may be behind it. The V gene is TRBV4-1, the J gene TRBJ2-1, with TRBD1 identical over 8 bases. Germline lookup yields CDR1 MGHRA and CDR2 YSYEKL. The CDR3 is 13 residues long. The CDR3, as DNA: TGTGCCAGCAGCCGAAACAGGGGGAATGAGCAGTTCTTC. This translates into CASSRNRGNEQFF.

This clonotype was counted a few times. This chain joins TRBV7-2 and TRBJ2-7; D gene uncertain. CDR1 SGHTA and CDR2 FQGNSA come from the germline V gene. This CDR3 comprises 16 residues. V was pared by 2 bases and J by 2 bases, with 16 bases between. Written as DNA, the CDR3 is TGTGCCAGCAGCTTAATAGTTCCGGGCAGAACCTACGAGCAGTACTTC. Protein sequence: CASSLIVPGRTYEQYF.

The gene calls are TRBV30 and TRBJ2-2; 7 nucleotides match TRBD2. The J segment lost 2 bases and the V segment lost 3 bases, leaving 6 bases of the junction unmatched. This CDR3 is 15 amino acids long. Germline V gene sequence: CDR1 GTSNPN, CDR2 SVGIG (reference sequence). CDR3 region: CAWRRLAVNTGELFF. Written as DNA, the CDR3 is TGTGCCTGGAGACGGCTAGCGGTAAACACCGGGGAGCTGTTTTTT.

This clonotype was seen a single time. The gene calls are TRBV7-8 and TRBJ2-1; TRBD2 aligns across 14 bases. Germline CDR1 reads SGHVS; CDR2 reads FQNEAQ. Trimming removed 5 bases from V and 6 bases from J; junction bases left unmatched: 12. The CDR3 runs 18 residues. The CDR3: CASSVGAPGTSGSNEQFF. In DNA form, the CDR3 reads TGTGCCAGCAGCGTAGGGGCCCCCGGGACTAGCGGGAGCAATGAGCAGTTCTTC.

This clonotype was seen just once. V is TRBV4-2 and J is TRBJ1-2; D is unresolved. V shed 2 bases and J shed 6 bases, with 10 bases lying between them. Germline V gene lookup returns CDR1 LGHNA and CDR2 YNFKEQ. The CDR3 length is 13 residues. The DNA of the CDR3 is TGTGCCAGCAGCCAACAAGACGGGCATGGCTACACCTTC. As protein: CASSQQDGHGYTF.

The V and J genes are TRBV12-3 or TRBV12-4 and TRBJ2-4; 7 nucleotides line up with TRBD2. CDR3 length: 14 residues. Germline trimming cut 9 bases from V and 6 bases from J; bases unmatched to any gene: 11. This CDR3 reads CASTFGLAANIQYF. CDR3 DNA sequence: TGTGCCAGTACCTTCGGTCTAGCGGCAAACATTCAGTACTTC.

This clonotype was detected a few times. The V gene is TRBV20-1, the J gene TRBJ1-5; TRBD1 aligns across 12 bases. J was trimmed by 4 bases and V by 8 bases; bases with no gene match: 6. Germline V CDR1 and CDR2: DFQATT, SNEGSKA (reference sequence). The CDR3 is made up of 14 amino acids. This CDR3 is CSIKGQGANQPQHF. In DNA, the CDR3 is TGCAGTATAAAGGGACAGGGGGCAAATCAGCCCCAGCATTTT.

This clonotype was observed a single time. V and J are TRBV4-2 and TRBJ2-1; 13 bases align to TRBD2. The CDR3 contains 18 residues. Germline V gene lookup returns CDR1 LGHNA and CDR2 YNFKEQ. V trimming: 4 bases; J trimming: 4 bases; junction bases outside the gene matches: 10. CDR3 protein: CASSRGLAGVSGYNEQFF. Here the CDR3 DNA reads TGTGCCAGCAGCCGAGGACTAGCGGGAGTTAGTGGGTACAATGAGCAGTTCTTC.

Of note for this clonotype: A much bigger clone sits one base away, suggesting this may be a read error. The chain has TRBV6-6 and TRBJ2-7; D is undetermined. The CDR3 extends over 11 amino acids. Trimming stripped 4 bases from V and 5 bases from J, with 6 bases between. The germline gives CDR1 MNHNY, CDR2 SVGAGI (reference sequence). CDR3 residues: CASSSIDEQYF. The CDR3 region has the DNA TGTGCCAGCAGTTCCATCGACGAGCAGTACTTC.

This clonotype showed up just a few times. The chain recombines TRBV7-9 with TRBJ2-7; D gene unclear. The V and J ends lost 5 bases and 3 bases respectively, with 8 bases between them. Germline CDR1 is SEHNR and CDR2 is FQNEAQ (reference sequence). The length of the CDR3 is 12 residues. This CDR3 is CASSTDNYEQYF. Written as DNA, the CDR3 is TGTGCCAGCAGCACAGACAACTACGAGCAGTACTTC.

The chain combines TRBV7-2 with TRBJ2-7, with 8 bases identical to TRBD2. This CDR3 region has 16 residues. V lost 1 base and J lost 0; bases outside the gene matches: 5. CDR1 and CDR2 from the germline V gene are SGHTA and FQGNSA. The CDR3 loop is CASSLGPSGGSYEQYF. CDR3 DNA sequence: TGTGCCAGCAGCTTAGGTCCCAGCGGGGGCTCCTACGAGCAGTACTTC. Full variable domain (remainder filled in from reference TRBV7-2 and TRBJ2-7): GAGVSQSPSNKVTEKGKDVELRCDPISGHTALYWYRQSLGQGLEFLIYFQGNSAPDKSGLPSDRFSAERTGGSVSTLTIQRTQQEDSAVYLCASSLGPSGGSYEQYFGPGTRLTVT.

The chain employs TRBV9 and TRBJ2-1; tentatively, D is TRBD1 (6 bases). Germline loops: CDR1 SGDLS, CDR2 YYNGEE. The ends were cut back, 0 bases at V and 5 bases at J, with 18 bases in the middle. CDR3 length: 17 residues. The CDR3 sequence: CASSVESLGQGNNEQFF. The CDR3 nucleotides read TGTGCCAGCAGCGTAGAGTCTTTGGGGCAGGGGAACAATGAGCAGTTCTTC.

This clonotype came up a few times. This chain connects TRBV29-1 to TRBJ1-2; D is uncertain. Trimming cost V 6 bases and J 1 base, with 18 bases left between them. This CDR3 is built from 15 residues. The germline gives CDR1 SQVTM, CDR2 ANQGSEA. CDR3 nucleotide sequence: TGCAGCGTAAAAGGAGCTCCCACCATTAACTATGGCTACACCTTC. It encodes CSVKGAPTINYGYTF.

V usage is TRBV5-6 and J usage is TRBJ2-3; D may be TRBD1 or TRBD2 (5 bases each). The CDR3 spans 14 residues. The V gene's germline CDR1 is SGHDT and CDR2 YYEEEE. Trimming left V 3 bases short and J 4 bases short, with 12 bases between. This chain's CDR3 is CASSWGTRADTQYF. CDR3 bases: TGTGCCAGCAGCTGGGGGACCCGGGCAGATACGCAGTATTTT.

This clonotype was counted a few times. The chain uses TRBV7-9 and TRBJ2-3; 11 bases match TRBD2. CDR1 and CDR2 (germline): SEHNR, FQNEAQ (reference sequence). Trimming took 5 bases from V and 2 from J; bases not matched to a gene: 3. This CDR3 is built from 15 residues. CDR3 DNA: TGTGCCAGCAGCCCGACTAGCGGGGACACAGATACGCAGTATTTT. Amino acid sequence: CASSPTSGDTDTQYF. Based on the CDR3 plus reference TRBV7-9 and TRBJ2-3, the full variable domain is DTGVSQNPRHKITKRGQNVTFRCDPISEHNRLYWYRQTLGQGPEFLTYFQNEAQLEKSRLLSDRFSAERPKGSFSTLEIQRTEQGDSAMYLCASSPTSGDTDTQYFGPGTRLTVL.

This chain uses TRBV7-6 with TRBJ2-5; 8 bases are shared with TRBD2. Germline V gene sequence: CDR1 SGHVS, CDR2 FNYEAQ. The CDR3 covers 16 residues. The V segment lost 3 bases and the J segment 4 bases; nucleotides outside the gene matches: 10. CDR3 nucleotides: TGTGCCAGCAGCTTCCTCGAAGCGGGAGCGACAGAGACCCAGTACTTC. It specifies CASSFLEAGATETQYF.

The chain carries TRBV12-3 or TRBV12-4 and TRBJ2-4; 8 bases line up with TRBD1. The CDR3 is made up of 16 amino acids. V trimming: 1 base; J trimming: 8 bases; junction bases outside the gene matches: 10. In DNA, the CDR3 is TGTGCCAGCAGTTTAGAGGACAGGGAGTTTCGAGACATTCAGTACTTC. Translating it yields CASSLEDREFRDIQYF.

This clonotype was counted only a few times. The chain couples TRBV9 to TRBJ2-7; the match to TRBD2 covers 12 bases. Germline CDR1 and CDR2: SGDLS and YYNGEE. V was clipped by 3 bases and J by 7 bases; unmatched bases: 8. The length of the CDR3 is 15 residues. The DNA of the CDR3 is TGTGCCAGCAGCGGGACTAGCGGGGACCCGGGGGAGCAGTACTTC. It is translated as CASSGTSGDPGEQYF.

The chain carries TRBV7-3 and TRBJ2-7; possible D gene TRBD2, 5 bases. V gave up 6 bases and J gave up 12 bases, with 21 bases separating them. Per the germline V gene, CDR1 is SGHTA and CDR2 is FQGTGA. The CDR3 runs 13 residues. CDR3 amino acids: CASSFSADSRAYF. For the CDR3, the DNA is TGTGCCAGCAGTTTCTCGGCGGACTCTCGGGCGTACTTC.

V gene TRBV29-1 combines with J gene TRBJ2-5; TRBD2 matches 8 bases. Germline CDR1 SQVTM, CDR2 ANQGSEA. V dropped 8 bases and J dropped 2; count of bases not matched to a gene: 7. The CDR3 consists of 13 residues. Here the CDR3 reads CSPGLATQETQYF. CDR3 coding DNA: TGCAGCCCCGGACTAGCCACGCAAGAGACCCAGTACTTC.

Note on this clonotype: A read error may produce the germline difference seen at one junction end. The CDR3 region is CASSYSTGADSGANVPTF. In DNA form, the CDR3 reads TGTGCCAGCAGTTACTCGACAGGGGCGGATAGTGGGGCCAACGTCCCGACTTTC. The chain carries TRBV6-5 and TRBJ2-6, with 8 bases identical to TRBD1. The CDR3 runs to 18 residues. Germline V gene data show CDR1 as MNHEY and CDR2 as SVGAGI.

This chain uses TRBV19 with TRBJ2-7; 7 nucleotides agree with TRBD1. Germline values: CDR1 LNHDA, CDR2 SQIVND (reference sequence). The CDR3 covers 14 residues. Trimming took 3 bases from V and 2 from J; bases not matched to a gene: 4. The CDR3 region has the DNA TGTGCCAGTAGTATCTACAGGGGACCCTACGAGCAGTACTTC. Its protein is CASSIYRGPYEQYF. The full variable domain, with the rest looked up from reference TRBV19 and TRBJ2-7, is DGGITQSPKYLFRKEGQNVTLSCEQNLNHDAMYWYRQDPGQGLRLIYYSQIVNDFQKGDIAEGYSVSREKKESFPLTVTSAQKNPTAFYLCASSIYRGPYEQYFGPGTRLTVT.

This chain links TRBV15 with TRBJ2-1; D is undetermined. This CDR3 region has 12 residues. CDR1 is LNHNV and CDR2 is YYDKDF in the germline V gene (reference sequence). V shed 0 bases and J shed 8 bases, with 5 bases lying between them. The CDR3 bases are TGTGCCACCAGCAGAGATCCATATGAGCAGTTCTTC. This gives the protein CATSRDPYEQFF.

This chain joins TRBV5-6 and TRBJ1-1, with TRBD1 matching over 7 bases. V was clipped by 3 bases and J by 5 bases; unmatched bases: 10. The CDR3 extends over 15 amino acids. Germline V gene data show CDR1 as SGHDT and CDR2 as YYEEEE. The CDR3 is CASSSTQNRGTEAFF. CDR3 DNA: TGTGCCAGCAGCTCAACACAGAACAGGGGTACTGAAGCTTTCTTT.

The CDR3 DNA sequence: TGTGCCACCAGCAGAGCAGGCCAGCCCTCCTACGAGCAGTACTTC. This translates into CATSRAGQPSYEQYF. This chain uses TRBV15 with TRBJ2-7, with D unclear. V dropped 1 base and J dropped 0 bases, with 10 bases sitting between them. Germline V CDR1 and CDR2: LNHNV, YYDKDF (reference sequence). This CDR3 comprises 15 residues.

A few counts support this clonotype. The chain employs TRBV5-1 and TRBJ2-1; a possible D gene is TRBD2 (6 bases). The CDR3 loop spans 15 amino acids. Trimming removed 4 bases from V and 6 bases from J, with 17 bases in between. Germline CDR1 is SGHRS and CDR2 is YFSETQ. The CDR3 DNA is TGCGCCAGCAGCCCCCAGCGGGTGGTACCCAATGAGCAGTTCTTC. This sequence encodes CASSPQRVVPNEQFF.

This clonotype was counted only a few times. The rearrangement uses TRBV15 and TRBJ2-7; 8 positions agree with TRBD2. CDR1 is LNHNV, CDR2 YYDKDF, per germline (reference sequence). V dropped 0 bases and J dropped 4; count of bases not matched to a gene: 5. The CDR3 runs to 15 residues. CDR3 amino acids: CATSRDPSGGYEQYF. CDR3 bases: TGTGCCACCAGCAGAGATCCGAGCGGGGGTTACGAGCAGTACTTC.

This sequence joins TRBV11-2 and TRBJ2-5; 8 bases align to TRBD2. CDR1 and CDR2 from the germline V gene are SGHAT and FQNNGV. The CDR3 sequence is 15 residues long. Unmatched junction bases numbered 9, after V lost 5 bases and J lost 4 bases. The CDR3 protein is CASSQIVGGVETQYF. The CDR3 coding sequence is TGTGCCAGCAGCCAGATAGTCGGGGGGGTAGAGACCCAGTACTTC.